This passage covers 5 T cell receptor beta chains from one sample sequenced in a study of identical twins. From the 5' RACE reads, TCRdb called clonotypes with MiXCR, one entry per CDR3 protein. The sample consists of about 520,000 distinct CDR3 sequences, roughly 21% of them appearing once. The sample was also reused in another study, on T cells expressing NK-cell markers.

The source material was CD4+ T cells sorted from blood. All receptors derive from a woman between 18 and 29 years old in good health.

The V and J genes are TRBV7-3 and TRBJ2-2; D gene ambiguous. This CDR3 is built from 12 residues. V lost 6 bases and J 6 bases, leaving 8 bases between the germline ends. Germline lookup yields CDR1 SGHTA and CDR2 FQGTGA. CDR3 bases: TGTGCCAGCAGTAACCACCCCGGGGAGCTGTTTTTT. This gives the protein CASSNHPGELFF.

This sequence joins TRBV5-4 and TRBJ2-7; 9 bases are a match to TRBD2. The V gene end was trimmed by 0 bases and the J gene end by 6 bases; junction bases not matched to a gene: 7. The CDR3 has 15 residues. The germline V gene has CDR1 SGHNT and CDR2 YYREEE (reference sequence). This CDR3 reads CASSLVSGRGREQYF. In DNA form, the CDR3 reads TGTGCCAGCAGCTTGGTTAGCGGGAGAGGGCGCGAGCAGTACTTC.

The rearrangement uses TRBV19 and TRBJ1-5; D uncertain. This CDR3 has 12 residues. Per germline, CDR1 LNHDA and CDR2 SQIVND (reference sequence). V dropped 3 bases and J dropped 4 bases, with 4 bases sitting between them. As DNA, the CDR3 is TGTGCCAGTAGTATGACTAATCAGCCCCAGCATTTT. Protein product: CASSMTNQPQHF.

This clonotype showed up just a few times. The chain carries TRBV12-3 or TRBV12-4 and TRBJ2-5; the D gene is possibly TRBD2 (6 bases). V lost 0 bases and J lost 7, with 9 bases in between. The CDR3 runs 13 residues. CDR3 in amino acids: CASSLAPRGTQYF. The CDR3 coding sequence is TGTGCCAGCAGTTTAGCCCCGCGGGGGACCCAGTACTTC.

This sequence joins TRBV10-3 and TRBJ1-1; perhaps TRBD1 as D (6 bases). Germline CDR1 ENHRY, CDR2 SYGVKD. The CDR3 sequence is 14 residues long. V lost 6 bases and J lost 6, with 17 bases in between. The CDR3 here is CAIRDSISSPEAFF. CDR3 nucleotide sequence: TGTGCCATCAGGGACAGCATCTCTTCTCCTGAAGCTTTCTTT.